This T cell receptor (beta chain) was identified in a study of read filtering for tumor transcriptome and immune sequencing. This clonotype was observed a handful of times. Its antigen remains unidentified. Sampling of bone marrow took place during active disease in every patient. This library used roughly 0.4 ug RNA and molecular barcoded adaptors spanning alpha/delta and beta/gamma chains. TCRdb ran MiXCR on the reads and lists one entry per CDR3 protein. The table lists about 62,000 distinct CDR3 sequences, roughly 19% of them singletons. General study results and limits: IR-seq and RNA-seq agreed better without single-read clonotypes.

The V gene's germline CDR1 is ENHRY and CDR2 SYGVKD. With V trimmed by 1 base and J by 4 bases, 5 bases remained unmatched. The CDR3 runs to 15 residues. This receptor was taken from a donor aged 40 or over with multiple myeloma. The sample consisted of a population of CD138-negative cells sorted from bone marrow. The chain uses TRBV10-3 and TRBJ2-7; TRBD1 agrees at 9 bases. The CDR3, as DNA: TGTGCCATCAGTGAGTTGGGGACAGGGTCGTACGAGCAGTACTTC. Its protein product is CAISELGTGSYEQYF.